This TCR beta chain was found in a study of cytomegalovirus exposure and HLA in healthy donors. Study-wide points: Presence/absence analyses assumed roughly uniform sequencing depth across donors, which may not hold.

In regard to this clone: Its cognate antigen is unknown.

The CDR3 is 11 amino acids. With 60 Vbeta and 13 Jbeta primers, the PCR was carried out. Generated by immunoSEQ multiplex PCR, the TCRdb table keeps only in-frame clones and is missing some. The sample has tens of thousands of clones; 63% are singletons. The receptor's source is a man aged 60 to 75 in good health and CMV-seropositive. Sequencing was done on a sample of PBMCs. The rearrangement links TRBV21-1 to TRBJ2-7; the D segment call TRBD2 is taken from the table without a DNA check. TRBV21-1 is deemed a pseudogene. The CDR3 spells CASSKAGDCSF. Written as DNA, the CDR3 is TGTGCCAGCAGCAAAGCGGGGGACTGCTCCTTC.